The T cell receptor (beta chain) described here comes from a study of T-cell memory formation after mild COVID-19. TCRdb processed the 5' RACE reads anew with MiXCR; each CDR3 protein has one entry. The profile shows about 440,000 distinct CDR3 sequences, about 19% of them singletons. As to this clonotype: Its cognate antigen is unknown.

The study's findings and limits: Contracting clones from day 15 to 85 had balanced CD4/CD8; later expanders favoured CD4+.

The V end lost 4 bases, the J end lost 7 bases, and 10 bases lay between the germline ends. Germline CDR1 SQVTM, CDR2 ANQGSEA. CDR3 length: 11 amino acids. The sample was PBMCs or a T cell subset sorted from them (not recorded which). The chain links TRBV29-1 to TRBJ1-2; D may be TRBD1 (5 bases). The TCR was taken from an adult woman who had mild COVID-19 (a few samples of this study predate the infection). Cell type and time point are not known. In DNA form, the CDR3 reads TGCAGCGTTGGGGGCACAAGTGGCTACACCTTC. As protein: CSVGGTSGYTF.